This paragraph covers one T cell receptor beta chain sequence. This entry comes from a study of blood T cell repertoires in COVID-19. Study-wide background: Sites in the United States, Italy and Spain provided acute and convalescent COVID-19 samples. PBMCs, B-cell-depleted T cells, or T cells were the source of the cDNA or gDNA that made up the material.

The CDR3 length is 13 residues. Germline CDR1 SGHTA, CDR2 FQGNSA. The junction had 2 bases not matched to a gene; V was cut back by 4 bases and J by 7 bases. As originally analysed: For nucleated cells, counts were estimated from reference gene primer amplification. Data came from immunoSEQ multiplex PCR; TCRdb stores just in-frame clones and leaves some out. V, J and clone size were drawn from that table, and D and trimming were deduced from the DNA. The sample records 170,000 or so clones, 90% to 95% being singletons. Sequences were obtained from peripheral blood. The TCR was taken from a man over 45 with acute or convalescent COVID-19. The chain carries TRBV7-2 and TRBJ2-1, with TRBD1 matching 9 bases. CDR3: CASSWTGENEQFF. DNA of the CDR3: TGTGCCAGCAGCTGGACAGGGGAAAATGAGCAGTTCTTC.